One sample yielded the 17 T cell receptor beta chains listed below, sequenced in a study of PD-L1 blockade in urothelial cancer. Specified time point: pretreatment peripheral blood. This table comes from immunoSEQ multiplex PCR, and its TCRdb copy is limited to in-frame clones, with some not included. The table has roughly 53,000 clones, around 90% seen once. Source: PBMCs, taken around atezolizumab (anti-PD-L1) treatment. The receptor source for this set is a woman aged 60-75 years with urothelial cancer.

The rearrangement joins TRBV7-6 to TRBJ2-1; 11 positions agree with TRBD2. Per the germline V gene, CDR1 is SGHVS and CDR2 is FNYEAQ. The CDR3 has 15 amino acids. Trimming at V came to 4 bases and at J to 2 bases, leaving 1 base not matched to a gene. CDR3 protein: CASSYSGGAYNEQFF. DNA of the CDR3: TGTGCCAGCAGCTATAGCGGGGGGGCCTACAATGAGCAGTTCTTC.

The CDR3 is CASSSTSRVRPKNIQYF. DNA of the CDR3: TGTGCCAGCAGCTCAACGTCTCGGGTTCGCCCCAAAAACATTCAGTACTTC. The chain recombines TRBV7-2 with TRBJ2-4; no clear D. Between the trimmed V and J ends, which lost 4 bases and 2 bases, there was a span of 18 bases. Germline CDR1 is SGHTA and CDR2 is FQGNSA. The CDR3 is made up of 17 amino acids. Supplemented by reference TRBV7-2 and TRBJ2-4, the full variable domain reads GAGVSQSPSNKVTEKGKDVELRCDPISGHTALYWYRQSLGQGLEFLIYFQGNSAPDKSGLPSDRFSAERTGGSVSTLTIQRTQQEDSAVYLCASSSTSRVRPKNIQYFGAGTRLSVL.

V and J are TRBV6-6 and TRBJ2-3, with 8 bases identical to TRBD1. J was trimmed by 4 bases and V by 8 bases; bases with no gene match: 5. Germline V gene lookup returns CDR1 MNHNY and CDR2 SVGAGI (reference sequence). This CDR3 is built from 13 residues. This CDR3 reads CASRAGGADTQYF. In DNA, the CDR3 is TGTGCCAGCCGGGCAGGGGGCGCAGATACGCAGTATTTT.

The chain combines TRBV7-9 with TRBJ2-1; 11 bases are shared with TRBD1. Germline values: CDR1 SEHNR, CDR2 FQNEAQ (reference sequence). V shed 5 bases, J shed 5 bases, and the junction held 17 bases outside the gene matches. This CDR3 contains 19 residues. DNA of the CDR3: TGTGCCAGCAGCCCTGGGACAGGACAGGGGGCGGGGGAGGACAATGAGCAGTTCTTC. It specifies CASSPGTGQGAGEDNEQFF.

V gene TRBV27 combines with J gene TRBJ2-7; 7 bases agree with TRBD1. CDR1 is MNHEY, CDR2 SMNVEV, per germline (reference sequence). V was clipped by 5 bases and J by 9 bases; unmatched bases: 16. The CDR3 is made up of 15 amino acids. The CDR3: CASSQRQGDILGQYF. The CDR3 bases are TGTGCCAGCAGTCAGCGACAGGGTGACATACTTGGGCAGTACTTC.

The CDR3 DNA reads TGTGCCAGCAGCTTGTCAGGGCCTATTGATACGCAGTATTTT. Encoded protein: CASSLSGPIDTQYF. V and J are TRBV7-3 and TRBJ2-3; D may be TRBD1 (5 bases). From germline, CDR1 is SGHTA and CDR2 FQGTGA. The V and J ends lost 3 bases and 6 bases respectively, with 13 bases between them. The CDR3 loop spans 14 amino acids.

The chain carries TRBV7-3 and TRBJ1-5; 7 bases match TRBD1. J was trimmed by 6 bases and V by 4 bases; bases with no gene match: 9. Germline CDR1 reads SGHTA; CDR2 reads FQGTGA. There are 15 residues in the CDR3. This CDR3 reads CASSYYRGVSQPQHF. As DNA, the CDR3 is TGTGCCAGCAGCTACTACAGGGGAGTCTCTCAGCCCCAGCATTTT.

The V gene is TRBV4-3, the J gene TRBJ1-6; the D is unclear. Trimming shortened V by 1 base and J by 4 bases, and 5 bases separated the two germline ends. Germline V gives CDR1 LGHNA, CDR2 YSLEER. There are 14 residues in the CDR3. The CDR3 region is CASSQASYNSPLHF. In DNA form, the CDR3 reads TGCGCCAGCAGCCAAGCGAGTTATAATTCACCCCTCCACTTT.

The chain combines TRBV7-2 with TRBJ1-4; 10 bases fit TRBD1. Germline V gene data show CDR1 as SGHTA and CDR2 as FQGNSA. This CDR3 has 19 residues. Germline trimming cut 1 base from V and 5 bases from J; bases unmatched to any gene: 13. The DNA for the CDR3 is TGTGCCAGCAGCTTAGAGGCCGGGACAGGGGCTTCCATGAATGAAAAACTGTTTTTT. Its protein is CASSLEAGTGASMNEKLFF.

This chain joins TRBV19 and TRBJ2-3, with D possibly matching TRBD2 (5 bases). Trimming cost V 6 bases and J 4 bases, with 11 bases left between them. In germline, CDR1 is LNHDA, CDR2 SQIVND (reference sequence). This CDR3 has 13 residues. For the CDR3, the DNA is TGTGCCAGTAGGTCGGGGTTCGCAGATACGCAGTATTTT. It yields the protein CASRSGFADTQYF.

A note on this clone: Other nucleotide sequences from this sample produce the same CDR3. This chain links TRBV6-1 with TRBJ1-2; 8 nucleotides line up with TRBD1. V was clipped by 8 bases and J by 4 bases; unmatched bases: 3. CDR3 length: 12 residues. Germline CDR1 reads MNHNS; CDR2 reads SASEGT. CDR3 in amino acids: CASSGQGYGYTF. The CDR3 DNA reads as TGTGCCAGCTCCGGACAGGGCTATGGCTACACCTTC.

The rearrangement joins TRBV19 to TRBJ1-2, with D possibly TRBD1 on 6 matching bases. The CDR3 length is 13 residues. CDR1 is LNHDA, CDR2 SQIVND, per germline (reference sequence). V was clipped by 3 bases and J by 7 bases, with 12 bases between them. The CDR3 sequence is CASSIGIGGGYTF. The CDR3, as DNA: TGTGCCAGTAGTATCGGGATAGGGGGTGGCTACACCTTC.

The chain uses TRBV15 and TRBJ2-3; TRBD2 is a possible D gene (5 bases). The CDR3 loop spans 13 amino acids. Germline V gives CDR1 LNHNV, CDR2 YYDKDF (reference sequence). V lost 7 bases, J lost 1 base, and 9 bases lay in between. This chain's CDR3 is CATTEGGTDTQYF. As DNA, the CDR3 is TGTGCCACCACCGAGGGAGGCACAGATACGCAGTATTTT.

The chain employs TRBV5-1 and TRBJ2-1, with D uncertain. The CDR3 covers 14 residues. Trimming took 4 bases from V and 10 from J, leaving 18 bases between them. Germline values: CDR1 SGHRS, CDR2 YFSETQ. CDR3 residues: CASSPTLPMREQFF. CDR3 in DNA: TGCGCCAGCAGCCCTACTCTTCCAATGCGGGAGCAGTTCTTC. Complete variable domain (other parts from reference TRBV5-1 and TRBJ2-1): KAGVTQTPRYLIKTRGQQVTLSCSPISGHRSVSWYQQTPGQGLQFLFEYFSETQRNKGNFPGRFSGRQFSNSRSEMNVSTLELGDSALYLCASSPTLPMREQFFGPGTRLTVL.

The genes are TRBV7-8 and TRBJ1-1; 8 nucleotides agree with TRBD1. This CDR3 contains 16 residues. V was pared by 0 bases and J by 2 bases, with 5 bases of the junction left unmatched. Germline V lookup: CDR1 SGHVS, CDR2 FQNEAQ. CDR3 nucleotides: TGTGCCAGCAGCTTAGCCGCGACAGGGGTAAACACTGAAGCTTTCTTT. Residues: CASSLAATGVNTEAFF. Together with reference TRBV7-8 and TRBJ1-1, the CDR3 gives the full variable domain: GAGVSQSPRYKVAKRGQDVALRCDPISGHVSLFWYQQALGQGPEFLTYFQNEAQLDKSGLPSDRFFAERPEGSVSTLKIQRTQQEDSAVYLCASSLAATGVNTEAFFGQGTRLTVV.

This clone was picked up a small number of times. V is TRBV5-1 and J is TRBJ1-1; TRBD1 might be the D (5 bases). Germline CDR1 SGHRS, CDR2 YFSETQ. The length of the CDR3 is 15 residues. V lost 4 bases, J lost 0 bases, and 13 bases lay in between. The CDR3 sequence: CASSPTPTVNTEAFF. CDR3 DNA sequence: TGCGCCAGCAGCCCTACACCGACAGTGAACACTGAAGCTTTCTTT.

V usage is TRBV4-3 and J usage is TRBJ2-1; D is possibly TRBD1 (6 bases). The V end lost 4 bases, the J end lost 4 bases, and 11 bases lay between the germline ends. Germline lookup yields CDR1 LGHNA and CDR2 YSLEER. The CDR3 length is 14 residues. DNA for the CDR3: TGCGCCAGCAGCCCAGGGGCCTTTTACAATGAGCAGTTCTTC. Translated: CASSPGAFYNEQFF.